One sample yielded the 23 T cell receptor beta chains listed below, sequenced in a study of beta chain features in type 1 diabetes. General study results and limits: Researchers report that Type 1 diabetes patients had moderately but significantly shorter TCRB CDR3s across all four CD4+ subsets.

Expressed TCRB transcripts got sequenced, as all isolated RNA was reverse transcribed. The data were produced by immunoSEQ multiplex PCR, yet TCRdb's version contains in-frame clones alone and is incomplete. The sample includes under 300,000 clones, roughly a tenth seen only once; the top ten take 0.017%. These receptors' antigens are unknown. The material sequenced was naive CD4+ T cells from blood. These receptors came from a man in his thirties or forties with type 1 diabetes.

The chain joins TRBV9 to TRBJ2-7; D remains unclear. The germline V gene has CDR1 SGDLS and CDR2 YYNGEE. The CDR3 runs to 16 residues. Trimming took off 0 bases at V and 0 bases at J, with 13 bases between the two ends. The CDR3 here is CASSVGLPPSSYEQYF. The CDR3 coding sequence is TGTGCCAGCAGCGTAGGACTTCCCCCGTCCTCCTACGAGCAGTACTTC. The variable domain in full, completed from reference TRBV9 and TRBJ2-7, reads DSGVTQTPKHLITATGQRVTLRCSPRSGDLSVYWYQQSLDQGLQFLIQYYNGEERAKGNILERFSAQQFPDLHSELNLSSLELGDSALYFCASSVGLPPSSYEQYFGPGTRLTVT.

This clone was recorded a few times. The gene calls are TRBV6-1 and TRBJ2-7, with D perhaps TRBD2 (6 bases). Germline CDR1 and CDR2: MNHNS and SASEGT. The V end was cut by 6 bases, the J end by 7 bases, with 13 bases between. CDR3 length: 12 residues. The CDR3 DNA follows: TGTGCCAGCAGGGGGGGAATTCAAGAGCAGTACTTC. Its protein is CASRGGIQEQYF.

The chain is built from TRBV7-3 and TRBJ2-3; D uncertain. Germline V gene lookup returns CDR1 SGHTA and CDR2 FQGTGA. The V end was cut by 0 bases, the J end by 0 bases, with 4 bases between. The CDR3 contains 14 residues. CDR3 nucleotide sequence: TGTGCCAGCAGCTTAACGCTAAGCACAGATACGCAGTATTTT. Amino acids: CASSLTLSTDTQYF.

The chain links TRBV7-8 to TRBJ2-7; 7 bases line up with TRBD1. V trimming: 1 base; J trimming: 1 base; junction bases outside the gene matches: 1. Germline CDR1 is SGHVS and CDR2 is FQNEAQ. The CDR3 is 14 amino acids. This CDR3 reads CASSLETGSYEQYF. The CDR3 nucleotides are TGTGCCAGCAGCTTAGAGACAGGGTCCTACGAGCAGTACTTC.

This clone has only a few counts. The CDR3 bases are TGTGCCAGCAGCCAAGGTGCTAGCGGGGGGTTCTCCTACGAGCAGTACTTC. Translation gives CASSQGASGGFSYEQYF. The rearrangement links TRBV4-2 to TRBJ2-7, with 11 nucleotides matching TRBD2. This CDR3 has 17 residues. Trimming at V came to 1 base and at J to 0 bases, leaving 5 bases not matched to a gene. The germline V gene encodes CDR1 LGHNA and CDR2 YNFKEQ.

This clone has only a few counts. The chain couples TRBV7-3 to TRBJ2-7; TRBD2 matches at 11 bases. Trimming at V came to 3 bases and at J to 5 bases, leaving 3 bases not matched to a gene. CDR1 and CDR2 (germline): SGHTA, FQGTGA. The CDR3 is 14 residues long. Here the CDR3 reads CASSFSGGADEQYF. In nucleotides, the CDR3 is TGTGCCAGCAGCTTTAGCGGGGGGGCTGACGAGCAGTACTTC. The complete variable domain, with remaining parts taken from reference TRBV7-3 and TRBJ2-7, reads GAGVSQTPSNKVTEKGKYVELRCDPISGHTALYWYRQSLGQGPEFLIYFQGTGAADDSGLPNDRFFAVRPEGSVSTLKIQRTERGDSAVYLCASSFSGGADEQYFGPGTRLTVT.

The table lists this clone with a few counts. The CDR3 loop is CASRSLPLSDGYTF. In nucleotides, the CDR3 is TGTGCCAGCAGATCACTACCTTTGTCCGACGGCTACACCTTC. The genes are TRBV6-1 and TRBJ1-2; no firm D call. Trimming removed 6 bases from V and 8 bases from J, with 19 bases in between. Germline V CDR1 and CDR2: MNHNS, SASEGT. CDR3 length: 14 residues.

This clone was found a few times. The chain recombines TRBV6-6 with TRBJ2-5; D uncertain. Trimming left V 2 bases short and J 9 bases short, with 10 bases between. Looked up from germline, CDR1 is MNHNY and CDR2 is SVGAGI (reference sequence). The CDR3 extends over 12 amino acids. CDR3 sequence reads: CASSYRLAAQYF. CDR3 DNA sequence: TGTGCCAGCAGTTACCGCCTGGCGGCCCAGTACTTC.

This chain links TRBV5-1 with TRBJ2-7; D is possibly TRBD1 (5 bases). The V gene lost 4 bases and the J gene lost 0 bases, with 17 bases spanning the gap. CDR3 size: 16 residues. Germline loops: CDR1 SGHRS, CDR2 YFSETQ. DNA of the CDR3: TGCGCCAGCAGCCCCACGACAGCTCGTAGCTCCTACGAGCAGTACTTC. This sequence encodes CASSPTTARSSYEQYF.

The V call is TRBV7-3, the J call TRBJ2-3; D unclear. Germline V gene lookup returns CDR1 SGHTA and CDR2 FQGTGA. V shed 5 bases and J shed 2 bases, with 11 bases lying between them. The CDR3 contains 14 residues. The chain's CDR3 is CASSLIRSTDTQYF. Here the CDR3 DNA reads TGTGCCAGCAGCCTTATCCGGTCCACAGATACGCAGTATTTT.

This clone was observed a handful of times. The genes are TRBV25-1 and TRBJ2-3, with 9 bases that match TRBD2. The J segment lost 0 bases and the V segment lost 6 bases, leaving 4 bases of the junction unmatched. This CDR3 is 15 amino acids long. The germline gives CDR1 MGHDK, CDR2 SYGVNS. The CDR3: CASSPGLASTDTQYF. As DNA, the CDR3 is TGTGCCAGCAGCCCCGGACTAGCGAGCACAGATACGCAGTATTTT.

This clone showed up just a few times. This chain joins TRBV5-1 and TRBJ2-7; 7 nucleotides line up with TRBD1. The CDR3 contains 12 residues. CDR1 is SGHRS, CDR2 YFSETQ, per germline. V gave up 2 bases and J gave up 12 bases; unmatched junction bases: 8. This chain's CDR3 is CASSFGTETWYF. CDR3 nucleotide sequence: TGCGCCAGCAGCTTCGGGACAGAGACGTGGTACTTC.

This clone was seen a few times. The chain employs TRBV29-1 and TRBJ2-3; 11 bases are shared with TRBD2. Trimming cost V 1 base and J 6 bases; bases outside gene matches: 0. This CDR3 has 13 residues. Per the germline V gene, CDR1 is SQVTM and CDR2 is ANQGSEA. The CDR3 nucleotides read TGCAGCGTTGAAGGGACTAGCGGGGATACGCAGTATTTT. Encoded protein: CSVEGTSGDTQYF.

This rearrangement joins TRBV9 to TRBJ2-1; 14 nucleotides match TRBD2. V lost 4 bases to trimming and J lost 4 bases; unmatched junction nucleotides: 7. The CDR3 length is 17 residues. From germline, CDR1 is SGDLS and CDR2 YYNGEE. The CDR3 DNA reads as TGTGCCAGCAGCCGGACTAGCGGGGGGTCCTTATACAATGAGCAGTTCTTC. It specifies CASSRTSGGSLYNEQFF. The whole variable domain, remainder taken from reference TRBV9 and TRBJ2-1, is DSGVTQTPKHLITATGQRVTLRCSPRSGDLSVYWYQQSLDQGLQFLIQYYNGEERAKGNILERFSAQQFPDLHSELNLSSLELGDSALYFCASSRTSGGSLYNEQFFGPGTRLTVL.

A few counts support this clone. The chain uses TRBV28 and TRBJ2-5; tentatively, D is TRBD2 (7 bases). Germline values: CDR1 MDHEN, CDR2 SYDVKM. The CDR3 spans 15 residues. V was shortened by 4 bases and J by 4 bases, with 16 bases between the two germline ends. CDR3 loop: CASSSLGGGPETQYF. The CDR3 coding sequence is TGTGCCAGCAGTTCGTTGGGAGGGGGTCCAGAGACCCAGTACTTC.

With regard to this clone: Germline is not matched at one junction end, which may reflect a read error. The chain combines TRBV7-2 with TRBJ2-3, with 8 bases aligning to TRBD2. The CDR3 length is 12 residues. The germline V gene has CDR1 SGHTA and CDR2 FQGNSA. As DNA, the CDR3 is TGTGCCAGCAGCCAGGGCCGGGACGGGAGGGGTTTT. Translated, it gives CASSQGRDGRGF.

This clone was seen only a few times. The chain carries TRBV4-1 and TRBJ1-2; possible D gene TRBD1, 5 bases. From germline, CDR1 is MGHRA and CDR2 YSYEKL. The CDR3 extends over 16 amino acids. The V end lost 0 bases, the J end lost 4 bases, and 15 bases lay between the germline ends. The CDR3 protein is CASSQDQGPSFYGYTF. The CDR3 bases are TGCGCCAGCAGCCAAGATCAGGGTCCGAGCTTCTATGGCTACACCTTC.

In its sample, this clone was seen a few times. The V and J genes are TRBV5-1 and TRBJ1-2; 7 bases match TRBD1. V shed 4 bases, J shed 4 bases, and the junction held 7 bases outside the gene matches. Germline V lookup: CDR1 SGHRS, CDR2 YFSETQ. The CDR3 is made up of 14 amino acids. CDR3 amino acids: CASSRGQDLYGYTF. Here the CDR3 DNA reads TGCGCCAGCAGCAGAGGACAGGACCTCTATGGCTACACCTTC.

This clone came up a few times. This chain connects TRBV10-3 to TRBJ2-5; maybe TRBD1 (6 bases). Germline V gene lookup returns CDR1 ENHRY and CDR2 SYGVKD. Deletions cut 0 bases from V and 5 bases from J, with 16 bases between. The length of the CDR3 is 16 residues. As DNA, the CDR3 is TGTGCCATCAGTGAGTCGACGTCACAGGGTCTCGAGACCCAGTACTTC. Translating gives CAISESTSQGLETQYF.

The rearrangement uses TRBV18 and TRBJ2-1; D may be TRBD2 (6 bases). V was cut by 3 bases and J by 6 bases, with 18 bases left in between. This CDR3 is 16 amino acids long. CDR1 is KGHSH and CDR2 is LQKENI in the germline V gene. The CDR3 loop is CASSPQEGTQFNEQFF. The CDR3 region has the DNA TGTGCCAGCTCACCTCAGGAAGGGACTCAGTTCAATGAGCAGTTCTTC.

The chain employs TRBV5-1 and TRBJ2-2; D may be TRBD1 (6 bases). The CDR3 has 16 amino acids. Trimming left V 0 bases short and J 6 bases short, with 15 bases between. The V gene's germline CDR1 is SGHRS and CDR2 YFSETQ. CDR3 sequence reads: CASSLATGHPSGELFF. The CDR3, as DNA: TGCGCCAGCAGCTTGGCAACGGGACACCCCTCCGGGGAGCTGTTTTTT. Full variable domain (remainder filled in from reference TRBV5-1 and TRBJ2-2): KAGVTQTPRYLIKTRGQQVTLSCSPISGHRSVSWYQQTPGQGLQFLFEYFSETQRNKGNFPGRFSGRQFSNSRSEMNVSTLELGDSALYLCASSLATGHPSGELFFGEGSRLTVL.

The chain carries TRBV20-1 and TRBJ1-2; D call uncertain. The length of the CDR3 is 9 residues. The V gene's germline CDR1 is DFQATT and CDR2 SNEGSKA (reference sequence). V lost 6 bases and J 12 bases, leaving 11 bases between the germline ends. The CDR3 sequence is CSASGVHTF. CDR3 sequence (DNA): TGCAGTGCCTCCGGGGTCCACACCTTC.

This chain joins TRBV5-1 and TRBJ1-2; D remains unclear. Deletions cut 0 bases from V and 0 bases from J, with 9 bases between. The length of the CDR3 is 15 residues. The germline V gene has CDR1 SGHRS and CDR2 YFSETQ. This chain's CDR3 is CASSLDTGTNYGYTF. CDR3 DNA: TGCGCCAGCAGCTTGGATACCGGGACTAACTATGGCTACACCTTC.